This T cell receptor (beta chain) was captured by sequencing in a study of T-cell reconstitution after alpha-beta-depleted transplantation in children. Preparation of the TCRbeta library was carried out with unique molecular identifiers. TCRdb reprocessed the PCR reads via MiXCR and lists one record per CDR3 protein. The profile shows hundreds of thousands of distinct CDR3 sequences, roughly a tenth of them singletons. Germline CDR1 reads LNHNV; CDR2 reads YYDKDF (reference sequence). With 1 base removed from V and 9 bases from J, the gap between germline ends came to 7 bases. The CDR3 is made up of 12 amino acids.

This chain links TRBV15 with TRBJ2-1; D not resolved. This sequence originates from a child aged 2-9 years with inherited bone marrow failure, due to receive a stem cell transplant. Sequenced material: PBMCs, taken before TCRalphabeta/CD19-depleted stem cell transplant. CDR3 amino acids: CATSRVRSEQFF. As DNA, the CDR3 is TGTGCCACCAGCAGAGTCCGCTCTGAGCAGTTCTTC.